This TCR beta chain was sequenced for a study of blood T cell repertoires in COVID-19. Overall study: Researchers got acute and convalescent COVID-19 samples from the United States, Italy and Spain. PBMCs, B-cell-depleted T cells, or T cells were the source of the cDNA or gDNA that made up the material.

The CDR3 runs 15 residues. CDR1 MGHRA and CDR2 YSYEKL come from the germline V gene. V lost 8 bases, J lost 4 bases, and 20 bases lay in between. Original data processing: Reference gene primer amplification in the assay estimated nucleated cell counts. Generated by immunoSEQ multiplex PCR, the TCRdb table keeps only in-frame clones and is missing some. V, J and clone size reflect that table, while D and trimming were determined from the DNA. The sample includes around 150,000 clones, less than 90% of them seen just once. Those enrolled in Seattle joined during active infection and were followed longitudinally afterward.

This clonotype originated in a man aged 25 to 40 with COVID-19, enrolled during active disease. The material sequenced was peripheral blood. J is TRBJ2-5 and V is TRBV4-1, with a weak D call TRBD2 (6 bases). The CDR3 reads CASALRDLPRETQYF. The CDR3 DNA is TGCGCCAGCGCCCTCCGGGACTTGCCGCGAGAGACCCAGTACTTC.